What follows is one T cell receptor beta chain and its context. From the 5' RACE reads, TCRdb lists one entry per CDR3 protein and no DNA. Here the sample table reports around 380,000 distinct CDR3 sequences. These data are taken from a study of monozygotic twins with inflammatory bowel disease. The sequence was obtained from a human donor with ulcerative colitis or Crohn's disease, or a healthy co-twin of an affected twin (not recorded which). The sequenced sample was blood.

The CDR3 is CASRKSGGLYYEQYF. The chain combines TRBV6-5 with TRBJ2-7; the D call from TCRdb, TRBD2, cannot be confirmed without DNA. The CDR3 loop spans 15 amino acids. The germline V gene encodes CDR1 MNHEY and CDR2 SVGAGI.